The 10 T cell receptor beta chains presented below share a single source sample, sequenced in a study of blood T cell repertoires in COVID-19. Libraries were prepared by immunoSEQ multiplex PCR; TCRdb keeps only in-frame clonotypes and omits some of them. The table records about 160,000 clones, roughly 87% of them present only once. Sequenced material: peripheral blood. All receptors derive from a woman aged 55-69 years who had recovered from COVID-19.

This clone has a handful of counts. The chain links TRBV4-2 to TRBJ2-3, with D possibly TRBD2 on 5 matching bases. The CDR3 loop spans 16 amino acids. V gave up 4 bases and J gave up 2 bases, with 16 bases separating them. Per germline, CDR1 LGHNA and CDR2 YNFKEQ. In DNA, the CDR3 is TGTGCCAGCAGCCCCCTAGGAGGTAGGGTCACAGATACGCAGTATTTT. Its protein product is CASSPLGGRVTDTQYF.

The V call is TRBV3-1 (or the pseudogene TRBV3-2), the J call TRBJ1-3; no reliable D call. V was trimmed by 4 bases and J by 0 bases, leaving 7 bases between them. This CDR3 has 14 residues. Germline assignment: CDR1 LGHDT and CDR2 YNNKEL (reference sequence). CDR3 in amino acids: CASSRVSSGNTIYF. In DNA, the CDR3 is TGTGCCAGCAGCCGAGTTAGCTCTGGAAACACCATATATTTT.

This chain connects TRBV5-1 to TRBJ1-1; D is uncertain. This CDR3 region has 15 residues. V was cut by 0 bases and J by 0 bases, with 9 bases left in between. Germline CDR1 is SGHRS and CDR2 is YFSETQ. CDR3 loop: CASSLGSHMNTEAFF. The CDR3 bases are TGCGCCAGCAGCTTGGGATCCCACATGAACACTGAAGCTTTCTTT.

This clone was seen a single time. The chain carries TRBV10-3 and TRBJ1-1, with unresolved D. This CDR3 comprises 13 residues. Germline V gene lookup returns CDR1 ENHRY and CDR2 SYGVKD. V lost 3 bases and J lost 7, with 12 bases in between. DNA of the CDR3: TGTGCCATCAGTGATGGTCAGGCGTATGAAGCTTTCTTT. Translated: CAISDGQAYEAFF.

The chain recombines TRBV5-4 with TRBJ2-7; TRBD2 agrees at 9 bases. With 0 bases clipped from V and 6 bases from J, the junction kept 4 bases outside the gene matches. CDR1 is SGHNT, CDR2 YYREEE, per germline (reference sequence). This CDR3 is 14 amino acids long. The CDR3, as DNA: TGTGCCAGCAGCTTGGAGCGGGGGGCCTCCGAGCAGTACTTC. This encodes CASSLERGASEQYF.

This chain links TRBV6-5 with TRBJ1-1; 7 nucleotides line up with TRBD1. This CDR3 contains 16 residues. CDR1 is MNHEY, CDR2 SVGAGI, per germline. The V gene end was trimmed by 2 bases and the J gene end by 3 bases; junction bases not matched to a gene: 9. In nucleotides, the CDR3 is TGTGCCAGCAGTTACGATCCACAGGGGCGGGACACTGAAGCTTTCTTT. Its protein is CASSYDPQGRDTEAFF.

The rearrangement joins TRBV11-1 to TRBJ2-3; possibly TRBD2 for D (5 bases). Germline CDR1 is SGHAT and CDR2 is FQDESV (reference sequence). This CDR3 has 13 amino acids. The V end was cut by 8 bases, the J end by 4 bases, with 13 bases between. The CDR3: CASGPSGADTQYF. DNA for the CDR3: TGTGCCAGCGGACCCTCCGGGGCAGATACGCAGTATTTT.

This clone occurred once. J is TRBJ2-1 and V is TRBV5-1; 10 bases are a match to TRBD2. The junction had 5 bases not matched to a gene; V was cut back by 0 bases and J by 5 bases. Germline V lookup: CDR1 SGHRS, CDR2 YFSETQ. The length of the CDR3 is 16 residues. The CDR3 region is CASSLEGTSVNNEQFF. The CDR3 bases are TGCGCCAGCAGCTTGGAAGGGACTAGCGTGAACAATGAGCAGTTCTTC.

This clone was observed a handful of times. The V call is TRBV7-3, the J call TRBJ2-3; TRBD1 agrees at 7 bases. V lost 4 bases and J lost 1; bases outside the gene matches: 5. The CDR3 has 15 residues. Germline V gene sequence: CDR1 SGHTA, CDR2 FQGTGA. CDR3 amino acids: CASSSYTGGTDTQYF. In DNA, the CDR3 is TGTGCCAGCAGCTCCTACACAGGGGGCACAGATACGCAGTATTTT.

The chain recombines TRBV5-1 with TRBJ1-6, with D uncertain. In germline, CDR1 is SGHRS, CDR2 YFSETQ. The germline V and J ends were trimmed by 4 bases and 3 bases, with 14 bases remaining between them. CDR3 length: 16 amino acids. DNA for the CDR3: TGCGCCAGCAGCCCCCGGCGGGCCGACTATAATTCACCCCTCCACTTT. Translating it yields CASSPRRADYNSPLHF.